What follows describes a single TCR beta chain. Original methodology: Reference gene primers were amplified, and this amplification served to estimate nucleated cell counts. The repertoire was sequenced with immunoSEQ multiplex PCR; TCRdb's copy has only in-frame clones and lacks some. V and J calls and clone size come straight from that table; D and trimming were deduced from the DNA. The data show about 140,000 clones, with over 65% seen just once and approximately 17% held by the top ten. The data stem from a study of blood T cell repertoires in COVID-19. Study-level information: Italy, Spain and the United States were the sources of the convalescent and acute COVID-19 samples. Sample material is recorded as cDNA or gDNA derived from T cells, B-cell-depleted T cells, or PBMCs.

Germline V lookup: CDR1 LNHDA, CDR2 SQIVND (reference sequence). This CDR3 has 15 amino acids. Trimming removed 5 bases from V and 5 bases from J; junction bases left unmatched: 6. Material: peripheral blood. V and J are TRBV19 and TRBJ1-5; the match to TRBD1 covers 10 bases. The receptor was derived from a man aged 45-65 years with acute or convalescent COVID-19. The CDR3 DNA reads as TGTGCCAGTAGTTATAGCGGGACAGGGGATCAGCCCCAGCATTTT. Encoded protein: CASSYSGTGDQPQHF.